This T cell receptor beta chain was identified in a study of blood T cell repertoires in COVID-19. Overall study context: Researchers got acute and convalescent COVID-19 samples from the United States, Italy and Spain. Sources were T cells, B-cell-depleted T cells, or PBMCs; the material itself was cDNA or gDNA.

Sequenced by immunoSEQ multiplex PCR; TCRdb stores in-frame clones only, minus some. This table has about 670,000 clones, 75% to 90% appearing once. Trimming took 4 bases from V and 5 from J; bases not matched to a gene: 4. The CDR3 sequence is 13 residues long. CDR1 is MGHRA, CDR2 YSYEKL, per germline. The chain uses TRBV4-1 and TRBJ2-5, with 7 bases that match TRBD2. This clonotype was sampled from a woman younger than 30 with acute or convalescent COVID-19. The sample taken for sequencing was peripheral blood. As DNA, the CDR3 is TGCGCCAGCAGCCCGCACGGGGGGGAGACCCAGTACTTC. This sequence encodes CASSPHGGETQYF.